Listed below are T cell receptor beta chains from one sample, sequenced in a study of T-cell memory formation after mild COVID-19. A single record per CDR3 protein comes from TCRdb applying MiXCR to the 5' RACE reads. The sample has about 200,000 distinct CDR3 sequences; 9% to 10% are singletons. The sequenced material came from PBMCs or a T cell subset sorted from them (not recorded which). These receptors were obtained from a man between 18 and 35 years old who had mild COVID-19 (a few samples of this study predate the infection). Cell type and time point are not known. Both conserved end residues are part of each CDR3. D genes are given only for firm matches. Clone size is shown for a subset of rows, as once, few, many or a class of expanded clone.

V,length,D,size,J,DNA,CDR3
TRBV7-2,14,.,many,TRBJ2-7,TGTGCCAGCAGCTATAGGCCCCGGGGTTACGAGCAGTACTTC,CASSYRPRGYEQYF
TRBV7-9,15,TRBD1,.,TRBJ1-5,TGTGCCAGCAGCAGAGGACAGGGCCACAATCAGCCCCAGCATTTT,CASSRGQGHNQPQHF
TRBV7-3,13,.,.,TRBJ1-2,TGTGCCAGCAGCTCCCGGGAGGGATTGGGCTACACCTTC,CASSSREGLGYTF
TRBV7-2,12,.,many,TRBJ1-2,TGTGCCAGCAGCTTGTCGGGGGAGGGCTACACCTTC,CASSLSGEGYTF
TRBV6-2/TRBV6-3,15,TRBD2,few,TRBJ2-1,TGTGCCAGCAGCCTACGGGAGGGCAGCTACAATGAGCAGTTCTTC,CASSLREGSYNEQFF
TRBV4-2,16,.,few,TRBJ1-3,TGTGCCAGCAGCCAAGTTACCGACAGCTCTGGAAACACCATATATTTT,CASSQVTDSSGNTIYF
TRBV15,15,.,many,TRBJ1-5,TGTGCCACCAGCGGACGACAGGACGACAATCAGCCCCAGCATTTT,CATSGRQDDNQPQHF
TRBV10-3,16,.,.,TRBJ1-2,TGTGCCATCAGTGAGTCGGCAGGGATTGTTGACTATGGCTACACCTTC,CAISESAGIVDYGYTF
TRBV5-1,11,.,many,TRBJ1-1,TGCGCCAGCAGCTTGGAAGGTGAAGCTTTCTTT,CASSLEGEAFF
TRBV6-6,11,TRBD1,.,TRBJ1-1,TGTGCCAGCAGTTGGACAGGTGAAGCTTTCTTT,CASSWTGEAFF
TRBV7-2,15,TRBD1,.,TRBJ1-5,TGTGCCAGCAGCGCGACCACAGGGGGAGGGCAGCCCCAGCATTTT,CASSATTGGGQPQHF
TRBV5-6,15,.,many,TRBJ2-1,TGTGCCAGCAGCTTGGGTTTAGGCCGGGGAAATGAGCAGTTCTTC,CASSLGLGRGNEQFF
TRBV29-1,14,.,.,TRBJ2-7,TGCAGCGTTGTGTTTGTCTTGCCTTCCTACGAGCAGTACTTC,CSVVFVLPSYEQYF
TRBV6-5,14,.,few,TRBJ1-6,TGTGCCAGCGGGGCGGGAAGCTATAATTCACCCCTCCACTTT,CASGAGSYNSPLHF
TRBV6-5,11,.,many,TRBJ2-1,TGTGCCAGCAGTGAGGGAAGAGAGCAGTTCTTC,CASSEGREQFF
TRBV4-3,17,TRBD1,few,TRBJ2-3,TGCGCCAGCAGCCAAGCACATAACAGGGGGCGCGGAGATACGCAGTATTTT,CASSQAHNRGRGDTQYF
TRBV2,13,.,few,TRBJ2-2,TGTGCCAGCAGGCCAGTTTCTGGCCGGGAGCTGTTTTTT,CASRPVSGRELFF